This T cell receptor beta chain is drawn from a study of tumor-infiltrating lymphocytes in primary liver carcinoma. For the study at large: The tumors, T1-T3 N0M0 lesions, were about 4.2 to 10 cm across.

Starting from 450 to 500 ng of total RNA, TCR beta cDNA was produced with a primer in the constant region. Three nested multiplex PCR rounds, a slightly modified ARM-PCR, produced the libraries for TCR beta. The first two PCR rounds used TRBV1-TRBV30 primers with a Cbeta primer, roughly 10 cycles each. TCRdb passed the multiplex PCR reads through MiXCR, listing each CDR3 protein once. The table includes about 120,000 distinct CDR3 sequences, roughly 70% detected once. This clonotype has just a few counts. Its specificity is unknown. Whole-study results and caveats: Against blood, tumors held a significantly higher top-250-clone fraction (p = 0.039).

From unsorted bulk tissue weighing roughly 17-32 mg, DNA and RNA were co-extracted. Resecting the tumor surgically was how the patients' primary liver carcinoma was treated. Germline V gene data show CDR1 as SGHRS and CDR2 as YFSETQ. V shed 3 bases, J shed 4 bases, and the junction held 11 bases outside the gene matches. The CDR3 has 16 amino acids. The V gene is TRBV5-1, the J gene TRBJ1-1, with TRBD1 identical over 8 bases. The material sequenced was tumor-adjacent normal liver tissue. The receptor was derived from a woman between 55 and 75 years old with primary liver carcinoma and hepatitis B virus infection. This chain's CDR3 is CASSSTGTGRGTEAFF. DNA for the CDR3: TGCGCCAGCAGCTCCACCGGGACAGGACGGGGCACTGAAGCTTTCTTT.